This TCR beta chain came from a study of blood T cell repertoires in COVID-19. Study-level background: The origin of the acute and convalescent COVID-19 samples was the United States, Italy and Spain. T cells, B-cell-depleted T cells, or PBMCs provided the cDNA or gDNA that served as material.

V lost 7 bases to trimming and J lost 0 bases; unmatched junction nucleotides: 9. CDR3 length: 16 amino acids. Germline CDR1 reads SNHLY; CDR2 reads FYNNEI. Per the original data handling: Estimation of nucleated cell counts was performed using reference gene primer amplification. Sequenced by immunoSEQ multiplex PCR; TCRdb stores in-frame clones only, minus some. V, J and clone size reflect that table, while D and trimming were determined from the DNA. The sample records a few hundred thousand clones, 88% being singletons. This rearrangement joins TRBV2 to TRBJ1-2, with 9 nucleotides matching TRBD1. This TCR was sampled from a woman in her twenties or thirties with COVID-19, enrolled during active disease. Specimen: peripheral blood. In DNA form, the CDR3 reads TGTGCCAGCACCCCAACGGGACAGGGCTCTAACTATGGCTACACCTTC. Its translation is CASTPTGQGSNYGYTF.